These T cell receptor beta chains were read from a single sample in a study of CD8+ T cells in alopecia areata. Here immunoSEQ multiplex PCR was the method, and the copy in TCRdb shows in-frame clones only, minus some. This table holds about 97,000 clones, 60% found once. The sequencing here drew on CD8+ T cells sorted from blood, taken at approximately week 60, from a patient treated with tofacitinib. The receptors here all came from a human donor with alopecia areata. CDR3s include the opening cysteine and the closing phenylalanine or tryptophan. A D gene is named only where the DNA matches it firmly.

d_gene	v_gene	j_gene	CDR3aa
.	TRBV7-9	TRBJ2-6	CASSSKNDGVWANVLTF
TRBD1	TRBV12-5	TRBJ1-5	CASGLGTGFNQPQHF
.	TRBV2	TRBJ1-5	CASRQGGQPQHF
.	TRBV30	TRBJ2-3	CAWSVFEQVLGNTQYF
.	TRBV27	TRBJ1-5	CASSLTGQPQHF
TRBD1	TRBV27	TRBJ1-2	CASSVGQGVIYGYTF
.	TRBV13	TRBJ1-6	CASSLGASPLHF
TRBD2	TRBV4-1	TRBJ2-3	CASSQERTSIFTDTQYF
.	TRBV5-1	TRBJ1-2	CASSLEQNVFYGYTF
TRBD2	TRBV6-5	TRBJ2-1	CASSHSGGAHNEQFF
.	TRBV27	TRBJ2-5	CASGAYETQYF